The 27 T cell receptor beta chains given below trace back to one sample, sequenced in a study of graft-versus-host responses after intestinal transplantation (dated by TCRdb to the early 2020s). Library creation used the immunoSEQ multiplex PCR assay. The source is immuneACCESS, and TCRdb retained only in-frame sequences with V and J called. Part of the clones is not carried over; for the studies checked, unresolved V genes explain less than half of this, and the remainder is unexplained. The sample profile shows under 85,000 clones; about 90% of them were found once. The ten top clones hold approximately 1.3% of the sample. The antigens these receptors bind are not known. Interpreted using the paper, the time point label stands for: cells obtained before transplantation from donor or recipient. The sample consisted of unstimulated CD8+ T cells sorted from spleen or lymph node cells, taken before intestinal transplant. The origin of the receptors is a human donor who received an intestinal transplant.

This clone was counted once. This chain joins TRBV18 and TRBJ1-1, with a weak D call TRBD1 (6 bases). This CDR3 comprises 15 residues. V was cut by 3 bases and J by 0 bases, with 11 bases left in between. The germline V gene has CDR1 KGHSH and CDR2 LQKENI. In DNA form, the CDR3 reads TGTGCCAGCTCACCGGGGGGGGCGGTGAACACTGAAGCTTTCTTT. Translated: CASSPGGAVNTEAFF. Supplemented by reference TRBV18 and TRBJ1-1, the full variable domain reads NAGVMQNPRHLVRRRGQEARLRCSPMKGHSHVYWYRQLPEEGLKFMVYLQKENIIDESGMPKERFSAEFPKEGPSILRIQQVVRGDSAAYFCASSPGGAVNTEAFFGQGTRLTVV.

The CDR3 DNA follows: TGTGCCAGCAGCTTAGGCACAGGGGGCGGTCAGCCCCAGCATTTT. Its translation is CASSLGTGGGQPQHF. The V and J genes are TRBV13 and TRBJ1-5; 9 nucleotides match TRBD1. This CDR3 region has 15 residues. Per the germline V gene, CDR1 is PRHDT and CDR2 is FYEKMQ (reference sequence). V shed 0 bases, J shed 6 bases, and the junction held 3 bases outside the gene matches.

Note on this clone: Within the sample, other DNA sequences also encode this same CDR3. This chain joins TRBV7-8 and TRBJ2-1, with D maybe TRBD2 (6 bases). The V gene's germline CDR1 is SGHVS and CDR2 FQNEAQ. CDR3 length: 14 amino acids. Trimming removed 3 bases at V and 1 base at J, with 7 bases between. The CDR3 DNA reads TGTGCCAGCAGCTTGGGGGGTTCCTACAATGAGCAGTTCTTC. This translates into CASSLGGSYNEQFF. The whole variable domain, filled in from reference TRBV7-8 and TRBJ2-1, reads GAGVSQSPRYKVAKRGQDVALRCDPISGHVSLFWYQQALGQGPEFLTYFQNEAQLDKSGLPSDRFFAERPEGSVSTLKIQRTQQEDSAVYLCASSLGGSYNEQFFGPGTRLTVL.

This sequence joins TRBV15 and TRBJ1-5; tentatively, D is TRBD1 (6 bases). There are 17 residues in the CDR3. The V end lost 0 bases, the J end lost 0 bases, and 12 bases lay between the germline ends. Germline lookup yields CDR1 LNHNV and CDR2 YYDKDF (reference sequence). The CDR3: CATSRDWDTHSNQPQHF. The CDR3, as DNA: TGTGCCACCAGCAGAGATTGGGACACCCATAGCAATCAGCCCCAGCATTTT.

V and J are TRBV27 and TRBJ2-4; 7 bases agree with TRBD2. The J segment lost 8 bases and the V segment lost 4 bases, leaving 8 bases of the junction unmatched. This CDR3 is built from 14 residues. CDR1 and CDR2 from the germline V gene are MNHEY and SMNVEV (reference sequence). CDR3 sequence (DNA): TGTGCCAGCAGTTCCCCGTGGGGAGGGGACATTCAGTACTTC. Translating it yields CASSSPWGGDIQYF.

This sequence joins TRBV5-4 and TRBJ1-1; D is possibly TRBD1 (6 bases). The CDR3 has 17 residues. Germline CDR1 and CDR2: SGHNT and YYREEE (reference sequence). The germline V and J ends were trimmed by 0 bases and 0 bases, with 15 bases remaining between them. Here the CDR3 reads CASSLAEDSFMNTEAFF. The CDR3 DNA follows: TGTGCCAGCAGCTTGGCGGAGGACAGTTTCATGAACACTGAAGCTTTCTTT. Combining the CDR3 with reference TRBV5-4 and TRBJ1-1 gives the whole variable domain ETGVTQSPTHLIKTRGQQVTLRCSSQSGHNTVSWYQQALGQGPQFIFQYYREEENGRGNFPPRFSGLQFPNYSSELNVNALELDDSALYLCASSLAEDSFMNTEAFFGQGTRLTVV.

The chain has TRBV7-9 and TRBJ1-2; D remains ambiguous. The CDR3 is 14 amino acids. Germline CDR1 reads SEHNR; CDR2 reads FQNEAQ (reference sequence). Trimming took 5 bases from V and 6 from J, leaving 16 bases between them. For the CDR3, the DNA is TGTGCCAGCAGCGCCCCCGGGAACCCTCATGGCTACACCTTC. Protein: CASSAPGNPHGYTF.

This rearrangement joins TRBV2 to TRBJ2-1, with a tentative D call TRBD1 (6 bases). Germline assignment: CDR1 SNHLY and CDR2 FYNNEI. V lost 3 bases to trimming and J lost 3 bases, with 12 bases between them. The CDR3 consists of 15 residues. In DNA, the CDR3 is TGTGCCAGCAGTGAGGCGCAGGGGTTCTACAATGAGCAGTTCTTC. Residues: CASSEAQGFYNEQFF.

This sequence joins TRBV11-2 and TRBJ2-5; maybe TRBD2 (5 bases). Per germline, CDR1 SGHAT and CDR2 FQNNGV. Trimming removed 1 base at V and 5 bases at J, with 14 bases between. The CDR3 loop spans 15 amino acids. The CDR3 DNA reads TGTGCCAGCAGCTTAGGACTATCCCCCAGGGAGACCCAGTACTTC. Its translation: CASSLGLSPRETQYF.

The rearrangement uses TRBV7-9 and TRBJ1-2; TRBD1 aligns across 8 bases. The CDR3 length is 13 residues. Germline V gene sequence: CDR1 SEHNR, CDR2 FQNEAQ (reference sequence). Trimming removed 5 bases from V and 6 bases from J; junction bases left unmatched: 5. CDR3 in DNA: TGTGCCAGCAGCCCACAGGGGGGTGATGGCTACACCTTC. Translated, it gives CASSPQGGDGYTF.

This chain joins TRBV27 and TRBJ2-7; tentative D call: TRBD2 (6 bases). The CDR3 totals 13 residues. The V end lost 0 bases, the J end lost 5 bases, and 8 bases lay between the germline ends. Germline V gene data show CDR1 as MNHEY and CDR2 as SMNVEV (reference sequence). As DNA, the CDR3 is TGTGCCAGCAGTTTATCGGGGGGACACGAGCAGTACTTC. Translation: CASSLSGGHEQYF.

V gene TRBV9 combines with J gene TRBJ2-3; the D gene is possibly TRBD1 (5 bases). V was trimmed by 0 bases and J by 2 bases, leaving 13 bases between them. CDR1 is SGDLS, CDR2 YYNGEE, per germline. The CDR3 loop spans 16 amino acids. The CDR3 spells CASSVEAVGATDTQYF. CDR3 in DNA: TGTGCCAGCAGCGTAGAGGCAGTTGGGGCCACAGATACGCAGTATTTT.

The chain has TRBV19 and TRBJ1-5, with D maybe TRBD1 (5 bases). Trimming cost V 6 bases and J 6 bases, with 12 bases left between them. The CDR3 is 13 amino acids. Germline values: CDR1 LNHDA, CDR2 SQIVND (reference sequence). The CDR3 DNA follows: TGTGCCAGTAGCTCTGCGGGGGGTCAGCCCCAGCATTTT. It translates to CASSSAGGQPQHF.

This chain connects TRBV5-6 to TRBJ2-7; a weak D match, TRBD2 (5 bases). Germline V lookup: CDR1 SGHDT, CDR2 YYEEEE. V shed 0 bases and J shed 1 base, with 8 bases lying between them. The CDR3 length is 14 residues. The CDR3: CASSLVRASYEQYF. CDR3 DNA: TGTGCCAGCAGCTTGGTGAGGGCGTCCTACGAGCAGTACTTC.

The chain has TRBV11-1 and TRBJ2-7; D is possibly TRBD2 (6 bases). The germline V gene has CDR1 SGHAT and CDR2 FQDESV (reference sequence). V was cut by 1 base and J by 6 bases, with 16 bases left in between. CDR3 size: 15 residues. The CDR3 region has the DNA TGTGCCAGCAGCTTAGGGGGGGTTGGAGTCGCCGAGCAGTACTTC. This codes for CASSLGGVGVAEQYF.

The rearrangement links TRBV7-9 to TRBJ1-1; D unclear. Germline-derived CDR1 and CDR2 are SEHNR and FQNEAQ (reference sequence). This CDR3 contains 10 residues. Trimming took off 4 bases at V and 6 bases at J, with 3 bases between the two ends. The CDR3 DNA reads as TGTGCCAGCAGCTGGCCTGAAGCTTTCTTT. Amino acid sequence: CASSWPEAFF. The variable domain in full, completed from reference TRBV7-9 and TRBJ1-1, reads DTGVSQNPRHKITKRGQNVTFRCDPISEHNRLYWYRQTLGQGPEFLTYFQNEAQLEKSRLLSDRFSAERPKGSFSTLEIQRTEQGDSAMYLCASSWPEAFFGQGTRLTVV.

The gene calls are TRBV13 and TRBJ2-3, with D possibly being TRBD2 (5 bases). The CDR3 extends over 14 amino acids. Looked up from germline, CDR1 is PRHDT and CDR2 is FYEKMQ (reference sequence). V lost 0 bases to trimming and J lost 4 bases, with 8 bases between them. The CDR3 DNA reads TGTGCCAGCAGCTTAGGTCCCGGGGCAGATACGCAGTATTTT. The encoded protein is CASSLGPGADTQYF.

The table lists this clone with a few counts. The identical CDR3 is also encoded by other nucleotide sequences in the sample. The rearrangement links TRBV9 to TRBJ2-1; D unresolved. Trimming took 0 bases from V and 4 from J, leaving 5 bases between them. The length of the CDR3 is 13 residues. Germline CDR1 and CDR2: SGDLS and YYNGEE. The CDR3 DNA follows: TGTGCCAGCAGCGTAGACGGGTACAATGAGCAGTTCTTC. This gives the protein CASSVDGYNEQFF.

V is TRBV5-1 and J is TRBJ1-2; D is undetermined. The V end lost 5 bases, the J end lost 4 bases, and 9 bases lay between the germline ends. CDR3 length: 12 amino acids. CDR1 and CDR2 from the germline V gene are SGHRS and YFSETQ. The CDR3 nucleotides read TGCGCCAGCAGTTCTCGGGGCTATGGCTACACCTTC. Translating gives CASSSRGYGYTF.

The chain has TRBV27 and TRBJ2-1; no clear D. CDR1 MNHEY and CDR2 SMNVEV come from the germline V gene (reference sequence). The CDR3 totals 14 residues. V gave up 3 bases and J gave up 8 bases, with 14 bases separating them. The chain's CDR3 is CASSLTSLEHEQFF. The CDR3 nucleotides are TGTGCCAGCAGTTTGACCTCCTTGGAGCATGAGCAGTTCTTC.

The chain is built from TRBV7-6 and TRBJ2-3, with D unresolved. CDR1 is SGHVS and CDR2 is FNYEAQ in the germline V gene. The CDR3 totals 12 residues. Trimming left V 8 bases short and J 1 base short, with 7 bases between. CDR3 nucleotides: TGTGCCAGCGGCGAGGGCACAGATACGCAGTATTTT. Translated, it gives CASGEGTDTQYF.

V is TRBV20-1 and J is TRBJ1-2, with 7 positions matching TRBD1. Germline V gives CDR1 DFQATT, CDR2 SNEGSKA (reference sequence). This CDR3 contains 11 residues. V trimming: 5 bases; J trimming: 6 bases; junction bases outside the gene matches: 3. The DNA of the CDR3 is TGCAGTGCTCATGGGACAGATGGCTACACCTTC. This encodes CSAHGTDGYTF.

Concerning this clone itself: The limits of the CDR3 on the DNA are not certain, so only TCRdb's listed CDR3 is given. This sequence joins TRBV13 and TRBJ2-7; the table names TRBD1, a call not compared with the DNA. Ends included, the CDR3 has 18 residues. The germline V gene has CDR1 PRHDT and CDR2 FYEKMQ (reference sequence). The CDR3 is CASSPRDRGFGPGIEQYF.

This clone was counted once. The chain joins TRBV29-1 to TRBJ2-7; TRBD1 might be the D (5 bases). V was clipped by 0 bases and J by 2 bases, with 11 bases between them. There are 14 residues in the CDR3. CDR1 and CDR2 from the germline V gene are SQVTM and ANQGSEA. DNA for the CDR3: TGCAGCGTTGAAGATGAAGGGGCAACCTACGAGCAGTACTTC. Its protein product is CSVEDEGATYEQYF.

This clone appeared a few times. CDR3 DNA: TGTGCCAGCAGCTTGGTGCGGCCGGGTCCTTCCTATGGCTACACCTTC. As protein: CASSLVRPGPSYGYTF. The chain uses TRBV5-6 and TRBJ1-2; D is undetermined. Trimming removed 0 bases at V and 4 bases at J, with 16 bases between. Per the germline V gene, CDR1 is SGHDT and CDR2 is YYEEEE. This CDR3 is built from 16 residues.

CDR3 residues: CASSDPRDRENYGYTF. Here the CDR3 DNA reads TGTGCCAGCAGCGACCCCCGGGACAGGGAAAACTATGGCTACACCTTC. This chain connects TRBV9 to TRBJ1-2, with 9 bases identical to TRBD1. The CDR3 loop spans 16 amino acids. Germline-derived CDR1 and CDR2 are SGDLS and YYNGEE. Trimming cost V 3 bases and J 2 bases; bases outside gene matches: 8.

Note on this clone: The junction differs from germline at one of its ends, possibly a read error. V usage is TRBV7-7 and J usage is TRBJ2-6; TRBD1 is a possible D gene (6 bases). This CDR3 contains 15 residues. Germline V gene sequence: CDR1 SSHAT, CDR2 FNYEAQ (reference sequence). The CDR3 DNA is TGTGCTAGCAGCCCAACAGGGTCTGGGGCCAACGTCCTGACTTTC. As protein: CASSPTGSGANVLTF.